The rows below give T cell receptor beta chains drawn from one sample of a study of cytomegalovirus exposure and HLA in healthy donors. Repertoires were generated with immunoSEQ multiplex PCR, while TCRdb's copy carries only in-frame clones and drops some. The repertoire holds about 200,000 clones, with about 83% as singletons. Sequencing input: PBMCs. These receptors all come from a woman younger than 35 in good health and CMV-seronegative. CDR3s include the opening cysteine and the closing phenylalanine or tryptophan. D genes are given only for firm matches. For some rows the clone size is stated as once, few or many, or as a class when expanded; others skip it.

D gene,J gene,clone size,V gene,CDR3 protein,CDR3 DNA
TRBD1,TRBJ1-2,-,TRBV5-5,CASSLEGANNYGYTF,TGTGCCAGCAGCTTAGAGGGGGCGAATAACTATGGCTACACCTTC
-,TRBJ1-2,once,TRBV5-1,CASSLEGVGGYTF,TGCGCCAGCAGCTTGGAAGGGGTGGGTGGCTACACCTTC
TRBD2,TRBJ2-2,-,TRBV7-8,CASSPRGGGDTGELFF,TGTGCCAGCAGCCCGCGGGGGGGAGGGGACACCGGGGAGCTGTTTTTT
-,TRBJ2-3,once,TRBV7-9,CASRSFPRTDTDTQYF,TGTGCCAGCAGGAGCTTCCCCAGGACAGACACAGATACGCAGTATTTT
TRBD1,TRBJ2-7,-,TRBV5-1,CASSLVGGTGINEQYF,TGCGCCAGCAGCTTGGTTGGGGGGACAGGGATCAACGAGCAGTACTTC
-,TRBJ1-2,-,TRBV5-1,CASSLNRFGNYGYTF,TGCGCCAGCAGCCTGAACCGGTTCGGGAACTATGGCTACACCTTC
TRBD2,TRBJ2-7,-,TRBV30,CAWRSGGGGYEQYF,TGTGCCTGGAGAAGTGGCGGCGGGGGCTACGAGCAGTACTTC
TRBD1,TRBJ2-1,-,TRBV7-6,CASSLPGQGNNEQFF,TGTGCCAGCAGCTTGCCGGGACAGGGGAACAATGAGCAGTTCTTC
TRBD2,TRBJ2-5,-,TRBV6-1,CATLRASGGEETQYF,TGTGCCACCCTGCGGGCTAGCGGGGGGGAAGAGACCCAGTACTTC
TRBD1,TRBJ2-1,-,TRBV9,CASSVTTGGSNEQFF,TGTGCCAGCAGCGTGACGACAGGGGGTAGTAATGAGCAGTTCTTC